Shown below are 30 T cell receptor beta chains from a single sample sequenced in a study of T-cell memory formation after mild COVID-19. TCRdb recomputed calls from the 5' RACE reads with MiXCR, one row per CDR3 protein. There are hundreds of thousands of distinct CDR3 sequences in the sample; 16% occur only once, and around 20% lies in the top ten. Sequenced sample: PBMCs or a T cell subset sorted from them (not recorded which). Receptor source: a man between 18 and 35 years old who had mild COVID-19 (a few samples of this study predate the infection). Cell type and time point are not known.

The chain combines TRBV27 with TRBJ1-2; D might be TRBD1 (5 bases). The CDR3 has 13 amino acids. Looked up from germline, CDR1 is MNHEY and CDR2 is SMNVEV (reference sequence). V was clipped by 4 bases and J by 5 bases, with 11 bases between them. The chain's CDR3 is CASSSTESYGYTF. Here the CDR3 DNA reads TGTGCCAGCAGTTCGACAGAATCTTATGGCTACACCTTC.

The chain joins TRBV7-3 to TRBJ2-3; D unclear. V lost 4 bases and J lost 5, with 4 bases in between. Germline loops: CDR1 SGHTA, CDR2 FQGTGA. The length of the CDR3 is 11 residues. The CDR3 DNA reads as TGTGCCAGCAGCTCTAAAGATACGCAGTATTTT. Amino acids: CASSSKDTQYF.

This clonotype has only a few counts. The V call is TRBV20-1, the J call TRBJ2-7, with 7 bases that match TRBD1. With V trimmed by 2 bases and J by 2 bases, 6 bases remained unmatched. Germline V gives CDR1 DFQATT, CDR2 SNEGSKA (reference sequence). The CDR3 is 14 residues long. The CDR3 region is CSARPQGLTYEQYF. The CDR3 bases are TGCAGTGCTAGACCACAGGGGTTGACCTACGAGCAGTACTTC.

This clonotype was counted a few times. The V gene is TRBV4-1, the J gene TRBJ2-3; TRBD2 aligns across 7 bases. Germline-derived CDR1 and CDR2 are MGHRA and YSYEKL. V gave up 3 bases and J gave up 4 bases; unmatched junction bases: 7. The CDR3 is 15 amino acids. Written as DNA, the CDR3 is TGCGCCAGCAGCCAGCGGGGGTCCCTAGCAGATACGCAGTATTTT. This gives the protein CASSQRGSLADTQYF.

This chain links TRBV6-2 or TRBV6-3 with TRBJ1-2; 7 bases fit TRBD1. This CDR3 is built from 17 residues. Germline CDR1 is MNHEY and CDR2 is SVGEGT. Trimming removed 6 bases from V and 8 bases from J; junction bases left unmatched: 21. CDR3 DNA sequence: TGTGCCAGCAGCCTTACCAACAGGGGCGCCAACTTCGGGGGCTACACCTTC. It yields the protein CASSLTNRGANFGGYTF.

This clonotype appeared a few times. This chain joins TRBV6-5 and TRBJ2-7, with D perhaps matching TRBD1 (5 bases). In germline, CDR1 is MNHEY, CDR2 SVGAGI. The CDR3 length is 14 residues. The germline V and J ends were trimmed by 2 bases and 6 bases, with 14 bases remaining between them. CDR3 sequence: CASSYSQGGGEQYF. Written as DNA, the CDR3 is TGTGCCAGCAGTTACAGCCAGGGCGGCGGCGAGCAGTACTTC.

V and J are TRBV20-1 and TRBJ1-5; TRBD1 might be the D (5 bases). CDR1 and CDR2 (germline): DFQATT, SNEGSKA (reference sequence). CDR3 length: 14 residues. V gave up 0 bases and J gave up 6 bases, with 12 bases separating them. CDR3 DNA sequence: TGCAGTGCTAGAGATTGGGAAGGGGTTCAGCCCCAGCATTTT. Residues: CSARDWEGVQPQHF.

This clonotype appeared a few times. The chain links TRBV12-3 or TRBV12-4 to TRBJ2-7; D is uncertain. V shed 6 bases and J shed 2 bases, with 8 bases lying between them. The CDR3 totals 12 residues. CDR3 coding DNA: TGTGCCAGCAGGGAAGGTACCTACGAGCAGTACTTC. It specifies CASREGTYEQYF.

The chain recombines TRBV9 with TRBJ2-5; the match to TRBD2 covers 7 bases. Germline V gene data show CDR1 as SGDLS and CDR2 as YYNGEE. After removal of 2 bases from V and 5 bases from J, the junction contained 12 bases not matched to a gene. This CDR3 is 16 amino acids long. The CDR3 loop is CASSVDGLGPGETQYF. The CDR3 coding sequence is TGTGCCAGCAGCGTTGATGGACTAGGGCCAGGGGAGACCCAGTACTTC.

V gene TRBV5-1 combines with J gene TRBJ2-3, with D uncertain. Germline CDR1 and CDR2: SGHRS and YFSETQ. There are 13 residues in the CDR3. The V end was cut by 4 bases, the J end by 4 bases, with 10 bases between. In DNA, the CDR3 is TGCGCCAGCAGCGCAATACGGGCAGATACGCAGTATTTT. Translation gives CASSAIRADTQYF.

This clonotype was seen more than once but under ten times. V usage is TRBV20-1 and J usage is TRBJ1-1, with D uncertain. Germline values: CDR1 DFQATT, CDR2 SNEGSKA (reference sequence). Trimming pared 6 bases from V and 2 bases from J, leaving 7 bases between. There are 11 residues in the CDR3. The chain's CDR3 is CSAKSNTEAFF. DNA for the CDR3: TGCAGTGCAAAGTCTAACACTGAAGCTTTCTTT.

The CDR3 DNA reads as TGTGCCAGCAGCTCAATGGGAGTCGGACCCTGGGCTGAAGCTTTCTTT. It yields the protein CASSSMGVGPWAEAFF. This chain uses TRBV7-2 with TRBJ1-1, with D uncertain. The CDR3 totals 16 residues. Germline V gives CDR1 SGHTA, CDR2 FQGNSA. V was cut by 4 bases and J by 6 bases, with 21 bases left in between.

The gene calls are TRBV7-8 and TRBJ2-7; 9 bases line up with TRBD1. Germline V CDR1 and CDR2: SGHVS, FQNEAQ. With V trimmed by 1 base and J by 3 bases, 7 bases remained unmatched. The CDR3 runs to 16 residues. For the CDR3, the DNA is TGTGCCAGCAGCTTAGGGGAGACGACAGGGGGCTACGAGCAGTACGTC. This gives the protein CASSLGETTGGYEQYV.

The V gene is TRBV20-1, the J gene TRBJ1-1; 7 bases align to TRBD1. CDR1 is DFQATT, CDR2 SNEGSKA, per germline (reference sequence). The CDR3 length is 12 residues. J lost 9 bases, V lost 3 bases, and 7 bases had no gene match. The CDR3 loop reads CSARGQGVQAFF. CDR3 DNA sequence: TGCAGTGCTAGGGGGCAGGGGGTCCAAGCTTTCTTT.

This clonotype was picked up many times. The chain is built from TRBV28 and TRBJ2-7, with D possibly being TRBD1 or TRBD2 (5 bases each). This CDR3 has 13 residues. Germline CDR1 is MDHEN and CDR2 is SYDVKM. V gave up 5 bases and J gave up 3 bases, with 11 bases separating them. This CDR3 reads CASSDRDLYEQYV. CDR3 nucleotides: TGTGCCAGCAGTGATAGGGACCTCTACGAGCAGTACGTC.

The V gene is TRBV9, the J gene TRBJ2-1; 10 positions agree with TRBD2. With V trimmed by 0 bases and J by 8 bases, 5 bases remained unmatched. The CDR3 totals 15 residues. Per germline, CDR1 SGDLS and CDR2 YYNGEE. The CDR3 bases are TGTGCCAGCAGCGTAGGAAGCGGGGGGGCCTATGAGCAGTTCTTC. Translation gives CASSVGSGGAYEQFF.

This clonotype appeared a few times. The chain employs TRBV10-3 and TRBJ2-1; D is uncertain. Per the germline V gene, CDR1 is ENHRY and CDR2 is SYGVKD. This CDR3 has 16 amino acids. Trimming stripped 0 bases from V and 1 base from J, with 10 bases between. The CDR3 coding sequence is TGTGCCATCAGTGAGTCGACGGCTATTTCCTACAATGAGCAGTTCTTC. This translates into CAISESTAISYNEQFF.

V and J are TRBV10-2 and TRBJ1-2, with D unresolved. CDR1 is WSHSY, CDR2 SAAADI, per germline. The germline V and J ends were trimmed by 8 bases and 0 bases, with 10 bases remaining between them. This CDR3 has 13 residues. This CDR3 is CASGVGTNYGYTF. Here the CDR3 DNA reads TGCGCCAGCGGAGTGGGGACTAACTATGGCTACACCTTC.

This chain joins TRBV29-1 and TRBJ2-7, with D tentatively TRBD1 (5 bases). The germline CDR1 and CDR2 sequences are SQVTM and ANQGSEA. Trimming cost V 6 bases and J 6 bases, with 6 bases left between them. The CDR3 sequence is 9 residues long. For the CDR3, the DNA is TGCAGCGTCCAGGGCGAGCAGTACTTC. Translating gives CSVQGEQYF.

This clonotype was counted a few times. The chain links TRBV2 to TRBJ2-7, with a tentative D call TRBD2 (5 bases). The CDR3 is 11 residues long. Germline CDR1 SNHLY, CDR2 FYNNEI. Trimming stripped 4 bases from V and 10 bases from J, with 11 bases between. The CDR3 DNA sequence: TGTGCCAGCAGTGTGCTAGCCTTTCAGTACGTC. Protein: CASSVLAFQYV.

The rearrangement joins TRBV6-4 to TRBJ2-3; D gene ambiguous. This CDR3 has 13 amino acids. V dropped 6 bases and J dropped 7 bases, with 14 bases sitting between them. Germline loops: CDR1 MRHNA, CDR2 SNTAGT. The CDR3 bases are TGTGCCAGCAGCCCCGCTTCTTCTAATACGCAGTATTTT. Translating gives CASSPASSNTQYF.

This clonotype was seen more than once but under ten times. This chain joins TRBV4-2 and TRBJ2-6; D gene unclear. CDR1 is LGHNA, CDR2 YNFKEQ, per germline. The V end was cut by 3 bases, the J end by 0 bases, with 6 bases between. The CDR3 sequence is 15 residues long. In DNA, the CDR3 is TGTGCCAGCAGCCAGGAGTACTCTGGGGCCAACGTCCTGACTTTC. As protein: CASSQEYSGANVLTF.

This chain joins TRBV27 and TRBJ1-5; 9 bases agree with TRBD1. CDR1 and CDR2 (germline): MNHEY, SMNVEV (reference sequence). With 3 bases clipped from V and 7 bases from J, the junction kept 10 bases outside the gene matches. This CDR3 spans 16 amino acids. This CDR3 reads CASSFAGTGIGQPQHF. Here the CDR3 DNA reads TGTGCCAGCAGTTTTGCCGGGACAGGGATCGGGCAGCCCCAGCATTTT.

This chain joins TRBV4-1 and TRBJ1-5, with D perhaps TRBD1 (6 bases). CDR3 length: 15 residues. Germline loops: CDR1 MGHRA, CDR2 YSYEKL. The V and J ends lost 3 bases and 5 bases respectively, with 14 bases between them. CDR3 sequence (DNA): TGCGCCAGCAGCCATCCCGGGACACGGTATCAGCCCCAGCATTTT. Translation gives CASSHPGTRYQPQHF.

This chain joins TRBV9 and TRBJ2-3; D not resolved. The CDR3 totals 13 residues. The germline V gene encodes CDR1 SGDLS and CDR2 YYNGEE. V was shortened by 4 bases and J by 6 bases, with 12 bases between the two germline ends. The CDR3 is CASSTRTLDTQYF. The CDR3 region has the DNA TGTGCCAGCAGCACTCGGACGCTCGATACGCAGTATTTT.

The V and J genes are TRBV18 and TRBJ2-5; D remains unclear. Germline CDR1 reads KGHSH; CDR2 reads LQKENI. The CDR3 spans 14 residues. With 2 bases removed from V and 0 bases from J, the gap between germline ends came to 7 bases. CDR3 sequence: CASSPGQNQETQYF. The CDR3 nucleotides read TGTGCCAGCTCACCAGGGCAGAACCAAGAGACCCAGTACTTC.

The chain is built from TRBV7-2 and TRBJ2-7; 10 bases align to TRBD2. The V segment lost 5 bases and the J segment 6 bases; nucleotides outside the gene matches: 10. Per germline, CDR1 SGHTA and CDR2 FQGNSA. The CDR3 length is 15 residues. The CDR3 loop is CASSRSGGAWLEQYF. CDR3 nucleotide sequence: TGTGCCAGCAGCAGAAGCGGGGGGGCATGGCTCGAGCAGTACTTC.

J is TRBJ2-4 and V is TRBV12-3 or TRBV12-4, with 16 bases matching TRBD2. CDR3 length: 19 residues. With 5 bases clipped from V and 0 bases from J, the junction kept 7 bases outside the gene matches. CDR3 sequence reads: CASSPSGLAGGLAKNIQYF. CDR3 nucleotides: TGTGCCAGCAGTCCCTCGGGACTAGCGGGGGGGTTAGCCAAAAACATTCAGTACTTC.

There are a few counts of this clonotype. The CDR3 spells CASSWGQTNYGYTF. DNA of the CDR3: TGTGCCAGCAGCTGGGGACAGACTAACTATGGCTACACCTTC. V is TRBV7-2 and J is TRBJ1-2; 7 bases are a match to TRBD1. Germline-derived CDR1 and CDR2 are SGHTA and FQGNSA. V shed 4 bases, J shed 0 bases, and the junction held 2 bases outside the gene matches. CDR3 length: 14 amino acids.

Only a few counts were recorded for this clonotype. The CDR3 DNA is TGTGCCAGCAGGGGACAGGGGGCTGGCGGCTACACCTTC. It translates to CASRGQGAGGYTF. The chain has TRBV28 and TRBJ1-2; TRBD1 aligns across 12 bases. The germline V gene encodes CDR1 MDHEN and CDR2 SYDVKM. The CDR3 covers 13 residues. V gave up 6 bases and J gave up 8 bases; unmatched junction bases: 4.